The next 28 T cell receptor beta chains were all read from a single sample in a study of shared clonotypes between healthy human individuals. The table came from immunoSEQ multiplex PCR; TCRdb's copy has only in-frame clones and leaves some out. This table has about 2.4 million clones, 93% appearing once. The material sequenced was naive CD4+ T cells from PBMCs. Described subset: CD45RA+ positively selected. These receptors came from a man aged 18 to 30 in good health. Some clones in this sample may be carry-over from other donors' samples.

This chain uses TRBV11-2 with TRBJ1-4; D is ambiguous. Germline V gene data show CDR1 as SGHAT and CDR2 as FQNNGV. The CDR3 has 15 amino acids. V gave up 5 bases and J gave up 4 bases, with 14 bases separating them. CDR3 loop: CASSMGRAYNEKLFF. The CDR3 nucleotides read TGTGCCAGCAGCATGGGCCGGGCCTATAATGAAAAACTGTTTTTT.

The chain employs TRBV29-1 and TRBJ2-4, with unresolved D. The CDR3 spans 13 residues. Germline values: CDR1 SQVTM, CDR2 ANQGSEA. V lost 6 bases and J lost 10, with 19 bases in between. This CDR3 is CSVLLLATTIQYF. In DNA, the CDR3 is TGCAGCGTCCTCTTATTAGCTACAACAATTCAGTACTTC.

For the CDR3, the DNA is TGTGCCAGCAGTCCGGGGACAGGGGGCCGGGAGACCCAGTACTTC. Protein: CASSPGTGGRETQYF. The chain joins TRBV6-5 to TRBJ2-5, with TRBD1 matching 12 bases. The CDR3 runs to 15 residues. From germline, CDR1 is MNHEY and CDR2 SVGAGI. The ends lost 5 bases at V and 5 bases at J; junction bases unmatched: 6.

This clone was seen a single time. The V gene is TRBV7-8, the J gene TRBJ1-2; 9 bases are shared with TRBD1. Germline V lookup: CDR1 SGHVS, CDR2 FQNEAQ. The V and J ends lost 2 bases and 4 bases, in that order; junction bases with no gene match: 8. CDR3 size: 16 residues. CDR3 residues: CASSLIFVQGAYGYTF. DNA of the CDR3: TGTGCCAGCAGCTTAATATTTGTACAGGGGGCCTATGGCTACACCTTC.

The rearrangement uses TRBV6-1 and TRBJ2-7; no clear D. Between the trimmed V and J ends, which lost 2 bases and 1 base, there was a span of 12 bases. This CDR3 has 15 residues. Germline V gene lookup returns CDR1 MNHNS and CDR2 SASEGT. The CDR3 loop reads CASSEQGSLSYEQYF. The CDR3 DNA reads TGTGCCAGCAGTGAACAAGGCAGTTTGTCCTACGAGCAGTACTTC.

This chain joins TRBV10-3 and TRBJ1-1; 12 bases map to TRBD1. Germline CDR1 reads ENHRY; CDR2 reads SYGVKD. CDR3 length: 18 amino acids. V lost 7 bases to trimming and J lost 1 base; unmatched junction nucleotides: 13. The CDR3 protein is CAIKPGQGAQGRNTEAFF. The CDR3 bases are TGTGCCATCAAGCCGGGACAGGGGGCGCAAGGGAGGAACACTGAAGCTTTCTTT.

This clone was found once. The sample carries other DNA sequences with the same CDR3. This chain links TRBV9 with TRBJ2-7; D perhaps matches TRBD1 (6 bases). CDR1 is SGDLS, CDR2 YYNGEE, per germline. Trimming pared 2 bases from V and 1 base from J, leaving 10 bases between. The CDR3 runs 14 residues. The DNA of the CDR3 is TGTGCCAGCAGCGTTTCGGACAGATCCTACGAGCAGTACTTC. Amino acids: CASSVSDRSYEQYF.

The gene calls are TRBV9 and TRBJ1-1; TRBD1 is a possible D gene (6 bases). Trimming stripped 0 bases from V and 2 bases from J, with 11 bases between. Per germline, CDR1 SGDLS and CDR2 YYNGEE. The CDR3 has 15 residues. The CDR3 DNA follows: TGTGCCAGCAGCGTAGAGGGACAAAGAAACACTGAAGCTTTCTTT. Its translation: CASSVEGQRNTEAFF. Using reference TRBV9 and TRBJ1-1 for the parts outside the CDR3, the full variable domain is DSGVTQTPKHLITATGQRVTLRCSPRSGDLSVYWYQQSLDQGLQFLIQYYNGEERAKGNILERFSAQQFPDLHSELNLSSLELGDSALYFCASSVEGQRNTEAFFGQGTRLTVV.

V is TRBV5-6 and J is TRBJ2-5; 9 positions match TRBD1. This CDR3 has 12 amino acids. Trimming at V came to 4 bases and at J to 13 bases, leaving 8 bases not matched to a gene. The germline CDR1 and CDR2 sequences are SGHDT and YYEEEE. The CDR3 DNA follows: TGTGCCAGCAGCCAGCTGGGACAGGGTTGGTACTTC. This encodes CASSQLGQGWYF.

About this clone itself: Other DNA sequences in the same sample also yield this CDR3. J is TRBJ1-1 and V is TRBV6-5, with D possibly being TRBD1 (5 bases). Germline CDR1 reads MNHEY; CDR2 reads SVGAGI. The CDR3 runs to 15 residues. V lost 0 bases and J lost 2, with 10 bases in between. The CDR3 DNA sequence: TGTGCCAGCAGTTACTCTGGCAGGGTTAACACTGAAGCTTTCTTT. Translated: CASSYSGRVNTEAFF.

This sequence joins TRBV27 and TRBJ2-7; 9 bases are a match to TRBD1. Germline V gene sequence: CDR1 MNHEY, CDR2 SMNVEV (reference sequence). This CDR3 contains 13 residues. The junction had 4 bases not matched to a gene; V was cut back by 6 bases and J by 4 bases. The CDR3 loop is CASSGTGIYEQYF. CDR3 sequence (DNA): TGTGCCAGCAGCGGGACAGGGATTTACGAGCAGTACTTC.

With regard to this clone: Other DNA variants within this sample encode the same CDR3. CDR3 residues: CASSLGQGNTEAFF. The CDR3 DNA reads as TGTGCCAGCTCACTTGGACAGGGGAACACTGAAGCTTTCTTT. This chain uses TRBV18 with TRBJ1-1, with 8 bases aligning to TRBD1. This CDR3 contains 14 residues. Per germline, CDR1 KGHSH and CDR2 LQKENI. With 4 bases clipped from V and 1 base from J, the junction kept 2 bases outside the gene matches.

This sequence joins TRBV6-5 and TRBJ2-7; a weak D match, TRBD2 (6 bases). Germline values: CDR1 MNHEY, CDR2 SVGAGI. The V gene lost 6 bases and the J gene lost 3 bases, with 18 bases spanning the gap. The CDR3 consists of 15 residues. The CDR3 bases are TGTGCCAGCAGGAGGGACGGACTGGGACTCTACGAGCAGTACTTC. Its protein product is CASRRDGLGLYEQYF.

This clone has only one observation. The chain joins TRBV6-5 to TRBJ2-7; 7 nucleotides align to TRBD1. The junction had 4 bases not matched to a gene; V was cut back by 5 bases and J by 3 bases. CDR1 is MNHEY, CDR2 SVGAGI, per germline. CDR3 length equals 13 residues. The CDR3 is CASSAYRGYEQYF. In DNA form, the CDR3 reads TGTGCCAGCAGTGCCTACAGGGGCTACGAGCAGTACTTC.

V usage is TRBV6-5 and J usage is TRBJ2-1; 9 bases map to TRBD1. The CDR3 is 16 amino acids. CDR1 MNHEY and CDR2 SVGAGI come from the germline V gene. The V segment lost 2 bases and the J segment 6 bases; nucleotides outside the gene matches: 8. The CDR3 loop is CASSYLEGTGSNEQFF. DNA of the CDR3: TGTGCCAGCAGTTACCTGGAGGGGACAGGGTCCAATGAGCAGTTCTTC.

The chain employs TRBV5-1 and TRBJ2-5; 13 bases are a match to TRBD2. V dropped 2 bases and J dropped 3; count of bases not matched to a gene: 16. Germline-derived CDR1 and CDR2 are SGHRS and YFSETQ. The CDR3 loop spans 20 amino acids. CDR3: CASSFPNRTSGSTGEETQYF. In DNA form, the CDR3 reads TGCGCCAGCAGCTTCCCAAACCGGACTAGCGGGAGTACGGGTGAAGAGACCCAGTACTTC.

This chain links TRBV6-1 with TRBJ2-7; D possibly corresponds to TRBD1 (6 bases). The CDR3 has 19 residues. CDR1 MNHNS and CDR2 SASEGT come from the germline V gene. With 2 bases removed from V and 5 bases from J, the gap between germline ends came to 28 bases. This chain's CDR3 is CASSERGGRRGPRSDEQYF. For the CDR3, the DNA is TGTGCCAGCAGTGAAAGAGGGGGTAGGCGAGGACCACGCTCTGACGAGCAGTACTTC.

This sequence joins TRBV19 and TRBJ2-3; TRBD2 agrees at 13 bases. The CDR3 is 16 residues long. Germline V gene sequence: CDR1 LNHDA, CDR2 SQIVND (reference sequence). Trimming took 8 bases from V and 5 from J; bases not matched to a gene: 10. CDR3 amino acids: CASGSGLAGAKDTQYF. The CDR3 DNA is TGTGCCAGTGGCTCCGGACTAGCGGGAGCAAAAGATACGCAGTATTTT.

This rearrangement joins TRBV5-4 to TRBJ2-5; 13 bases are a match to TRBD2. TRBJ2-7 matches the DNA end more closely, so the J call is doubtful. The CDR3 runs to 16 residues. From germline, CDR1 is SGHNT and CDR2 YYREEE (reference sequence). The CDR3 region has the DNA TGTGCCAGCAGCGAAGGACTAGCGGGAGCATCCTACGAGCAGTACTTC. Its protein is CASSEGLAGASYEQYF.

The V gene is TRBV28, the J gene TRBJ1-5; no clear D. The germline gives CDR1 MDHEN, CDR2 SYDVKM. The V end was cut by 10 bases, the J end by 3 bases, with 10 bases between. This CDR3 comprises 12 residues. The CDR3 DNA reads TGTGCCACTAGGACTGTCAATCAGCCCCAGCATTTT. Translated: CATRTVNQPQHF.

The chain uses TRBV2 and TRBJ2-1; 9 bases line up with TRBD1. The CDR3 length is 16 residues. Trimming at V came to 8 bases and at J to 7 bases, leaving 15 bases not matched to a gene. Germline values: CDR1 SNHLY, CDR2 FYNNEI. For the CDR3, the DNA is TGTGCCAGCGGACGCACCGGGACAGGGATGATGAATGAGCAGTTCTTC. Its translation is CASGRTGTGMMNEQFF.

The V and J genes are TRBV5-1 and TRBJ2-7; D is uncertain. CDR1 and CDR2 from the germline V gene are SGHRS and YFSETQ. The CDR3 spans 13 residues. Trimming took 4 bases from V and 2 from J, leaving 10 bases between them. The CDR3 loop is CASSPTPAYEQYF. The CDR3 DNA sequence: TGCGCCAGCAGCCCAACCCCCGCCTACGAGCAGTACTTC.

This clone was seen more than once but under ten times. CDR3 sequence: CAWSEISNTEAFF. In DNA form, the CDR3 reads TGTGCCTGGAGTGAAATTTCAAACACTGAAGCTTTCTTT. The genes are TRBV30 and TRBJ1-1, with unresolved D. Germline V gene sequence: CDR1 GTSNPN, CDR2 SVGIG (reference sequence). CDR3 length: 13 residues. V lost 1 base, J lost 2 bases, and 8 bases lay in between.

J is TRBJ1-6 and V is TRBV7-6; no firm D call. Trimming left V 3 bases short and J 7 bases short, with 10 bases between. This CDR3 comprises 14 residues. Germline V CDR1 and CDR2: SGHVS, FNYEAQ. The CDR3 DNA follows: TGTGCCAGCAGCTTCGGAGGGAAAAATTCACCCCTCCACTTT. This gives the protein CASSFGGKNSPLHF.

The chain employs TRBV5-1 and TRBJ2-1, with unresolved D. The germline gives CDR1 SGHRS, CDR2 YFSETQ. The V end lost 0 bases, the J end lost 3 bases, and 10 bases lay between the germline ends. The CDR3 runs 15 residues. CDR3 amino acids: CASSLVSTFYNEQFF. CDR3 nucleotide sequence: TGCGCCAGCAGCTTGGTGTCTACCTTCTACAATGAGCAGTTCTTC.

The rearrangement links TRBV7-9 to TRBJ2-2, with TRBD1 identical over 8 bases. CDR3 length equals 17 residues. J lost 0 bases, V lost 2 bases, and 5 bases had no gene match. Germline V gives CDR1 SEHNR, CDR2 FQNEAQ (reference sequence). The CDR3 here is CASSLLQDRANTGELFF. For the CDR3, the DNA is TGTGCCAGCAGCTTATTACAGGACAGGGCGAACACCGGGGAGCTGTTTTTT.

The rearrangement joins TRBV10-3 to TRBJ2-7; 8 bases are a match to TRBD1. Trimming took 3 bases from V and 2 from J; bases not matched to a gene: 15. The germline CDR1 and CDR2 sequences are ENHRY and SYGVKD. The length of the CDR3 is 18 residues. The CDR3 loop reads CAISDPNPPDRVPYEQYF. As DNA, the CDR3 is TGTGCCATCAGTGATCCCAATCCCCCGGACAGGGTACCCTACGAGCAGTACTTC.

The gene calls are TRBV10-3 and TRBJ2-5; 11 nucleotides align to TRBD2. The CDR3 consists of 16 residues. Germline CDR1 reads ENHRY; CDR2 reads SYGVKD. V gave up 0 bases and J gave up 5 bases; unmatched junction bases: 5. CDR3 in DNA: TGTGCCATCAGTGAGTCGAAGACTAGCGGGACGGAGACCCAGTACTTC. Translated, it gives CAISESKTSGTETQYF.